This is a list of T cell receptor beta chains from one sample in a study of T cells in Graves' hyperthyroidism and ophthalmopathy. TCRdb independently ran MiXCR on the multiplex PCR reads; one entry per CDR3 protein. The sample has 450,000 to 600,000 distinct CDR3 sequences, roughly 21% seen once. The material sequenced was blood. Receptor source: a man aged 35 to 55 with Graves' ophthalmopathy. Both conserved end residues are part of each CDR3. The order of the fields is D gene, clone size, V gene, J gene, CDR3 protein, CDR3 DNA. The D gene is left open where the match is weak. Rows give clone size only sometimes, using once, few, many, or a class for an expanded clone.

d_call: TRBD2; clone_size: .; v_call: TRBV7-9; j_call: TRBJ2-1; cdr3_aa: CASSFKRGEGNEQFF; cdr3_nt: TGTGCCAGCAGCTTTAAGCGGGGGGAGGGAAATGAGCAGTTCTTC
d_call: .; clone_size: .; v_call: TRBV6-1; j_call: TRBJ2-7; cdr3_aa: CASSLGGAGPYEQYF; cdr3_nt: TGTGCCAGCAGCTTAGGGGGAGCGGGACCCTACGAGCAGTACTTC
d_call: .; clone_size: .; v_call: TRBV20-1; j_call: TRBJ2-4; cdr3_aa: CSATKPLAKNIQYF; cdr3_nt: TGCAGTGCTACCAAGCCCCTAGCCAAAAACATTCAGTACTTC
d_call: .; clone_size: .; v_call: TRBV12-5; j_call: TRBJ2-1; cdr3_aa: CASGWMGDEQFF; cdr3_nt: TGTGCTAGTGGTTGGATGGGGGATGAGCAGTTCTTC
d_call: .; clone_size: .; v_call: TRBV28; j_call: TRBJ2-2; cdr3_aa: CVSSLIETLNTGELFF; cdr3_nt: TGTGTCAGCAGTTTAATAGAGACTTTGAACACCGGGGAGCTGTTTTTT
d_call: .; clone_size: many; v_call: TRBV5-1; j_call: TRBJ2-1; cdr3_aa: CASSPDNEQFF; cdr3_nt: TGCGCCAGCAGCCCCGACAATGAGCAGTTCTTC
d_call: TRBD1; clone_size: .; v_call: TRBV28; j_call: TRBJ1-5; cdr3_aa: CASSLQGAGSNQPQHF; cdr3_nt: TGTGCCAGCAGTTTACAGGGGGCGGGTAGCAATCAGCCCCAGCATTTT
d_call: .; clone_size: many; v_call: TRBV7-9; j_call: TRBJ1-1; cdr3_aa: CASSWTSLNTEAFF; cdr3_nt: TGTGCCAGCAGCTGGACCTCCTTGAACACTGAAGCTTTCTTT
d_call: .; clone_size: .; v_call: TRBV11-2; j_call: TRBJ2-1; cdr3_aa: CASSPTGSGNLYNEQFF; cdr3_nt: TGTGCCAGCAGTCCCACTGGGTCCGGGAACCTCTACAATGAGCAGTTCTTC
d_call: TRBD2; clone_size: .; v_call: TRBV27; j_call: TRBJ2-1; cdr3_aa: CASSFKRDLKDEQFF; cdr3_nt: TGTGCCAGCAGTTTTAAGCGGGATCTAAAGGATGAGCAGTTCTTC
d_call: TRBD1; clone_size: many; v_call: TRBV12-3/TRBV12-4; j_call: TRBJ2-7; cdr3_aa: CASSFGDRYEQYF; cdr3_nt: TGTGCCAGCAGTTTCGGGGACAGGTACGAGCAGTACTTC
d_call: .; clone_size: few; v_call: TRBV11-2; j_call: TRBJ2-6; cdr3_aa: CASSLGAGGSGANVLTF; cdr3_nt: TGTGCCAGCAGCTTAGGGGCAGGTGGCTCTGGGGCCAACGTCCTGACTTTC
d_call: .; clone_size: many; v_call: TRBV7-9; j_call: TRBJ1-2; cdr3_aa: CASSKAQVVHYGYTF; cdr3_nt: TGTGCCAGCAGCAAGGCACAGGTCGTCCACTATGGCTACACCTTC
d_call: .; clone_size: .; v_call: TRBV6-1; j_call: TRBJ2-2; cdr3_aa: CASTPVGFTGELFF; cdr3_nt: TGTGCCAGCACTCCAGTGGGATTCACCGGGGAGCTGTTTTTT
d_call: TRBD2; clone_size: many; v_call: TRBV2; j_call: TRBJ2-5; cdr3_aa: CASSELAGVGETQYF; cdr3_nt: TGTGCCAGCAGCGAGCTAGCGGGAGTAGGGGAGACCCAGTACTTC
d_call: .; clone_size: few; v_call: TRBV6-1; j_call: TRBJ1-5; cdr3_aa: CASSEDGLGGVDQPQHF; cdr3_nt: TGTGCCAGCAGTGAAGACGGTTTAGGGGGTGTGGATCAGCCCCAGCATTTT
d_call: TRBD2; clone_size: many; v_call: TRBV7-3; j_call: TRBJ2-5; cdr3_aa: CASSLLGSGRGETQYF; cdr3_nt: TGTGCCAGCAGCTTACTAGGTAGCGGGAGAGGGGAGACCCAGTACTTC
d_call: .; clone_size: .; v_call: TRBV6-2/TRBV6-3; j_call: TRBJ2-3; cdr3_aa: CTSTHLDTQYF; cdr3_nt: TGTACCAGCACCCATTTGGATACGCAGTATTTT
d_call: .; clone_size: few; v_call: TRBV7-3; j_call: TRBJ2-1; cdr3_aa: CASGVGLGEQFF; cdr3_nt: TGTGCCAGCGGGGTAGGCTTAGGTGAGCAGTTCTTC
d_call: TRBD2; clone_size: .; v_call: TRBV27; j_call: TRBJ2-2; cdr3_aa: CASSLGRGAGELFF; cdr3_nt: TGTGCCAGCAGTCTAGGGCGGGGGGCCGGGGAGCTGTTTTTT
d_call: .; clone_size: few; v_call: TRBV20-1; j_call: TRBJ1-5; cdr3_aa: CSATGTTQQPQHF; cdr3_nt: TGCAGTGCTACCGGGACCACACAACAGCCCCAGCATTTT
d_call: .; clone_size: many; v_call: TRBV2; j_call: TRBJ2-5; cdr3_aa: CASSPGVVIETQYF; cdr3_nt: TGTGCCAGCTCGCCCGGTGTAGTCATTGAGACCCAGTACTTC
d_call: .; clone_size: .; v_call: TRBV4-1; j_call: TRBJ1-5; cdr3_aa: CASSQERRPNQPQHF; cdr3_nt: TGCGCCAGCAGCCAAGAGAGACGTCCCAATCAGCCCCAGCATTTT
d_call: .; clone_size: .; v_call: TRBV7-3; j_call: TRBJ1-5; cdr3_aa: CASTEKGKNSNQPQHF; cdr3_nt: TGTGCCAGCACCGAGAAAGGGAAAAATAGCAATCAGCCCCAGCATTTT
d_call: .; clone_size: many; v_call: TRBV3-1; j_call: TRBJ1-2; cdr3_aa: CASSQLAGVNYGYTF; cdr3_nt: TGTGCCAGCAGCCAACTCGCAGGGGTTAACTATGGCTACACCTTC
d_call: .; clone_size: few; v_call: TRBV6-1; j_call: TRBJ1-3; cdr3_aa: CASRRDSGSGNTIYF; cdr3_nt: TGTGCCAGCAGACGGGACTCCGGCTCTGGAAACACCATATATTTT
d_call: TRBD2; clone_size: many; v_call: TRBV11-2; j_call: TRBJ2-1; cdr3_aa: CASSLAATSGGLIDEQFF; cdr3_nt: TGTGCCAGCAGCTTAGCTGCGACTAGCGGGGGCCTAATCGATGAGCAGTTCTTC
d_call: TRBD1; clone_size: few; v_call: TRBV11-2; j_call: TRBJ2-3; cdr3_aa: CASSITGTGGPKVTQYF; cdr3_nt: TGTGCCAGCAGCATAACCGGGACAGGGGGCCCGAAGGTGACGCAGTATTTT
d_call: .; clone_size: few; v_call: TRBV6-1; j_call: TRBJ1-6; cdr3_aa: CASSATWTVDSPLHF; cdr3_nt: TGTGCCAGCAGTGCGACCTGGACGGTGGATTCACCCCTCCACTTT
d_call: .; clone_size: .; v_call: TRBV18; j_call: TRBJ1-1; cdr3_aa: CASSQYSRLPSEAFF; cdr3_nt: TGTGCCAGCAGCCAATACTCCCGGTTACCCTCGGAAGCTTTCTTT
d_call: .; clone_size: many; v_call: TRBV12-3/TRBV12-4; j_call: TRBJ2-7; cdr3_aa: CASSLVNYEQYF; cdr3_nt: TGTGCCAGCAGTTTAGTTAATTACGAGCAGTACTTC
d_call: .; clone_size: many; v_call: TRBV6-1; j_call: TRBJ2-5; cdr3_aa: CASSPLSGRGQETQYF; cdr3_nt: TGTGCCAGCAGTCCACTTAGCGGTCGAGGCCAAGAGACCCAGTACTTC
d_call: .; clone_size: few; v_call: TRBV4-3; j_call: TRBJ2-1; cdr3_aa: CASSQAVLVAYNEQFF; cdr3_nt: TGCGCCAGCAGCCAAGCAGTACTCGTAGCCTACAATGAGCAGTTCTTC
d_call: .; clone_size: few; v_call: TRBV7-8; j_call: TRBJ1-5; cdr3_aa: CASSLSGVSQPQHF; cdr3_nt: TGTGCCAGCAGCTTATCAGGTGTGAGTCAGCCCCAGCATTTT
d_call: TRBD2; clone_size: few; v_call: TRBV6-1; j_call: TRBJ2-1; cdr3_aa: CASSYLLQWGGRDEQFF; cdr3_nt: TGTGCCAGCAGTTACCTCCTCCAGTGGGGCGGGAGGGATGAGCAGTTCTTC
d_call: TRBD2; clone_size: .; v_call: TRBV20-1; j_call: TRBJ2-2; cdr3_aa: CSAYPGTSNTGELFF; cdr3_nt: TGCAGTGCTTACCCCGGGACTAGCAACACCGGGGAGCTGTTTTTT
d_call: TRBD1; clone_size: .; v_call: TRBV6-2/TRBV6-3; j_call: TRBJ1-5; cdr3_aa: CASNNRDRPNQPQHF; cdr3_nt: TGTGCCAGCAATAACCGGGACAGGCCCAATCAGCCCCAGCATTTT
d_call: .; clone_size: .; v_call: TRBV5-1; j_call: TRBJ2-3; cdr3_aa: CASNRGAVTDTQYF; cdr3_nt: TGCGCCAGCAACCGAGGGGCAGTGACAGATACGCAGTATTTT
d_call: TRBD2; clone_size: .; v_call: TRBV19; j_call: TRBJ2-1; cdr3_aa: CASSIGLAGDTSYNEQFF; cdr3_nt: TGTGCCAGTAGTATCGGACTAGCGGGCGACACCTCCTACAATGAGCAGTTCTTC
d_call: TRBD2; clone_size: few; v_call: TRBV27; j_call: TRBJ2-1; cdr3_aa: CASSLYSGRINEQFF; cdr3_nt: TGTGCCAGCAGTTTGTATAGCGGGAGGATTAATGAGCAGTTCTTC
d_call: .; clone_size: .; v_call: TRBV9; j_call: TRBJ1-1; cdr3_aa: CASSVYPGNTEAFF; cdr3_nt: TGTGCCAGCAGCGTATATCCGGGAAACACTGAAGCTTTCTTT
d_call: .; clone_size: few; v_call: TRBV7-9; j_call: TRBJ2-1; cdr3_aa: CASSLPVINEQFF; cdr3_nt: TGTGCCAGCAGCTTGCCGGTAATCAATGAGCAGTTCTTC
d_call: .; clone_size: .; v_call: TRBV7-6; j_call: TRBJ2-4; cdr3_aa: CASSLRQGGPNIQYF; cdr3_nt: TGTGCCAGCAGCCTCAGACAGGGAGGGCCAAACATTCAGTACTTC
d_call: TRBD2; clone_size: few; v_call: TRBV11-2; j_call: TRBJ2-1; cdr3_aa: CASSLDGGRGPFF; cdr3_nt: TGTGCCAGCAGCTTAGACGGCGGGAGAGGACCGTTCTTC
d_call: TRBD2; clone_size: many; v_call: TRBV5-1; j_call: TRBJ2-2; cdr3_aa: CASSLGLLAGSTGELFF; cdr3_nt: TGCGCCAGCAGCTTGGGCCTCCTAGCGGGGAGCACCGGGGAGCTGTTTTTT
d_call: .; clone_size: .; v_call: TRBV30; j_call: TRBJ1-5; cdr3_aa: CAWSIGTDQPQHF; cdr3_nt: TGTGCCTGGAGCATAGGGACGGACCAGCCCCAGCATTTT
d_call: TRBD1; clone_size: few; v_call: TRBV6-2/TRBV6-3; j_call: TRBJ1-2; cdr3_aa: CASTPDRAWGYTF; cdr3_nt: TGTGCCAGCACCCCGGACAGGGCTTGGGGCTACACCTTC
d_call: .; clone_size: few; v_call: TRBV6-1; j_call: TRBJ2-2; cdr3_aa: CASGLRTNTGELFF; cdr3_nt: TGTGCCAGCGGACTCAGGACGAACACCGGGGAGCTGTTTTTT
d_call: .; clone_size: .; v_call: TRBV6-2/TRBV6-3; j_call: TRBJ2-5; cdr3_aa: CASSYSKISGTQYF; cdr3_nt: TGTGCCAGCAGTTACTCGAAAATCTCGGGGACCCAGTACTTC
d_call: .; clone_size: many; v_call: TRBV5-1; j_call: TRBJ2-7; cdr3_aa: CASSSRGAAHEQYF; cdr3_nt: TGCGCCAGCAGCTCTAGAGGGGCGGCCCACGAGCAGTACTTC
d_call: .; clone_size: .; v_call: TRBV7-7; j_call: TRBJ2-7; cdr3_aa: CASSLTPGSHEQYF; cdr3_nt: TGTGCTAGCAGCTTAACGCCGGGATCCCACGAGCAGTACTTC
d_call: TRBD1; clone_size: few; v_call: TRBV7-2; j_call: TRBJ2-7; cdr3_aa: CASSLVQGGTYEQYF; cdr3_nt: TGTGCCAGCAGCTTAGTACAGGGGGGCACCTACGAGCAGTACTTC
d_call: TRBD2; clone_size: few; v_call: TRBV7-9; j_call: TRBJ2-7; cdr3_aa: CASSPTSGRPTYEQYF; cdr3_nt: TGTGCCAGCAGCCCCACTAGCGGGCGCCCCACCTACGAGCAGTACTTC
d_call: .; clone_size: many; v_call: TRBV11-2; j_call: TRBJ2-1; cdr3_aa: CASSLDRGNEQFF; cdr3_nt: TGTGCCAGCAGCTTGGACAGAGGCAATGAGCAGTTCTTC
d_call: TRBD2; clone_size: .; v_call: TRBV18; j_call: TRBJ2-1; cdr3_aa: CASSPRRAGLSYNEQFF; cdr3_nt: TGTGCCAGCTCACCCCGCCGAGCGGGGCTTAGCTACAATGAGCAGTTCTTC